This TCR beta chain was observed in a study of cytomegalovirus exposure and HLA in healthy donors. Study conclusions and caveats: Most TCR sequences proved rare, with some public TCRs found in many donors. Overall, about 160 TCR beta chains were annotated as cytomegalovirus-associated. In a later analysis, first-cohort TCR clusters were found to tend to co-occur in the 90 to 150 validation repertoires.

Some clones are missing from TCRdb's copy, which holds only in-frame ones; the method was immunoSEQ multiplex PCR. The sample has 330,000 or so clones; approximately 90% are singletons. Turning to this clone: The target antigen is unknown.

Sequencing used PBMCs. The receptor was isolated from a woman aged 18-35 years in good health and CMV-seronegative.

In DNA, the CDR3 is TGTGCCAGCGGCTCCGGGACAGGGCGGGTTAATGAGCAGTTCTTC. The encoded protein is CASGSGTGRVNEQFF. The chain employs TRBV27 and TRBJ2-1; 9 bases align to TRBD1. Trimming at V came to 8 bases and at J to 7 bases, leaving 12 bases not matched to a gene. The CDR3 length is 15 residues. Germline V lookup: CDR1 MNHEY, CDR2 SMNVEV (reference sequence).